This T cell receptor beta chain comes out of a study of response to subunit inactivated influenza vaccine. Findings and limits, study-wide: It was suggested by the authors that few new T cells are recruited by each seasonal influenza vaccination.

TCRdb analysed the RT-PCR reads with MiXCR anew, one entry per CDR3 protein. The sample lists 550,000 to 800,000 distinct CDR3 sequences, about 15% occurring once. The CDR3 length is 15 residues. The V and J ends lost 2 bases and 7 bases, in that order; junction bases with no gene match: 5. Germline lookup yields CDR1 SGHKS and CDR2 YYEKEE (reference sequence). This clonotype was counted only a few times. Its antigen is as yet unknown. Sample: PBMCs from blood, taken 12 days after vaccination. The V and J genes are TRBV5-5 and TRBJ2-1; 11 bases agree with TRBD1. This clonotype originated in a man between 50 and 59 years old who received an inactivated influenza vaccine. The CDR3 DNA reads TGTGCCAGCAGCTTAGGACAGGGGGCTCATAATGAGCAGTTCTTC. As protein: CASSLGQGAHNEQFF.